This T cell receptor beta chain comes out of a study of blood T cell repertoires in COVID-19. Turning to the study itself: Whether acute or convalescent, the COVID-19 samples came from the United States, Italy and Spain. The analysed material was cDNA or gDNA that came from T cells, B-cell-depleted T cells, or PBMCs.

Measured with immunoSEQ multiplex PCR; TCRdb has only the in-frame clones, and not every one. The table lists 85,000 to 130,000 clones, about four fifths of them singletons. Trimming cost V 4 bases and J 4 bases, with 4 bases left between them. In germline, CDR1 is ENHRY, CDR2 SYGVKD. The CDR3 sequence is 11 residues long. The rearrangement uses TRBV10-3 and TRBJ2-5; no firm D call. Sequenced: peripheral blood. The TCR was taken from a woman in her sixties with acute or convalescent COVID-19. For the CDR3, the DNA is TGTGCCATCAGTGGAGGAGAGACCCAGTACTTC. Protein: CAISGGETQYF.